Each of the 3 T cell receptor beta chains below was sequenced from the same sample in a study of T cells after yellow fever vaccination. TCRdb ran MiXCR on the 5' RACE reads and lists one entry per CDR3 protein. The sample yields approximately 510,000 distinct CDR3 sequences, less than 25% seen once. The material was PBMCs, obtained approximately 22 days after the first yellow fever vaccination. The receptors originated from a man younger than 35 who received the YFV17D yellow fever vaccine.

This clonotype appeared a few times. This rearrangement joins TRBV4-1 to TRBJ1-2; D gene ambiguous. Between the trimmed V and J ends, which lost 3 bases and 2 bases, there was a span of 19 bases. CDR1 and CDR2 (germline): MGHRA, YSYEKL. CDR3 length: 17 amino acids. Written as DNA, the CDR3 is TGCGCCAGCAGCCACCAAGCCCCGGGTCCGCTCAACTATGGCTACACCTTC. This encodes CASSHQAPGPLNYGYTF.

The gene calls are TRBV5-1 and TRBJ2-5; the D gene is possibly TRBD1 (6 bases). V shed 5 bases and J shed 5 bases, with 10 bases lying between them. The CDR3 spans 12 residues. From germline, CDR1 is SGHRS and CDR2 YFSETQ. This CDR3 reads CASSGTLETQYF. Here the CDR3 DNA reads TGCGCCAGCAGTGGGACACTTGAGACCCAGTACTTC. Looking up the rest from reference TRBV5-1 and TRBJ2-5 gives the full variable domain: KAGVTQTPRYLIKTRGQQVTLSCSPISGHRSVSWYQQTPGQGLQFLFEYFSETQRNKGNFPGRFSGRQFSNSRSEMNVSTLELGDSALYLCASSGTLETQYFGPGTRLLVL.

The chain couples TRBV11-2 to TRBJ2-7, with a tentative D call TRBD1 (6 bases). The CDR3 extends over 14 amino acids. Between the trimmed V and J ends, which lost 7 bases and 0 bases, there was a span of 13 bases. In germline, CDR1 is SGHAT, CDR2 FQNNGV. The CDR3 loop reads CASTQQGSSYEQYF. The CDR3 bases are TGTGCCAGCACCCAGCAGGGGAGCTCCTACGAGCAGTACTTC.